A selection of T cell receptor beta chains follows, all from one sample in a study of blood T cell repertoires in COVID-19. Data came from immunoSEQ multiplex PCR; TCRdb stores just in-frame clones and leaves some out. The sample shows hundreds of thousands of clones, roughly nine tenths of them seen only once. The sample comprised PBMCs or T cells enriched from blood (not recorded which). The receptor set was obtained from a man aged 55 to 70 who had recovered from COVID-19. Each CDR3 is given with its conserved first and last residue. A D gene is named only where the DNA matches it firmly. Clone sizes are given selectively: once, few, many, or a class where the clone is expanded.

j_gene: TRBJ1-4; abundance: -; d_gene: TRBD1; v_gene: TRBV9; CDR3aa: CASSSQGGLDEKLFF; CDR3nt: TGTGCCAGCAGCTCACAGGGGGGATTGGATGAAAAACTGTTTTTT
j_gene: TRBJ1-2; abundance: -; d_gene: -; v_gene: TRBV5-6; CDR3aa: CASSLSRVGYGYTF; CDR3nt: TGTGCCAGCAGCTTGTCCAGGGTAGGGTATGGCTACACCTTC
j_gene: TRBJ2-3; abundance: once; d_gene: -; v_gene: TRBV6-2/TRBV6-3; CDR3aa: CASSENRAPQYF; CDR3nt: TGTGCCAGCAGCGAAAACAGGGCCCCGCAGTATTTT
j_gene: TRBJ1-4; abundance: -; d_gene: TRBD1; v_gene: TRBV15; CDR3aa: CATSSMQGVGEKLFF; CDR3nt: TGTGCCACCAGCAGCATGCAGGGGGTGGGTGAAAAACTGTTTTTT
j_gene: TRBJ1-4; abundance: -; d_gene: -; v_gene: TRBV4-1; CDR3aa: CASSQEGLGKKLFF; CDR3nt: TGCGCCAGCAGCCAAGAGGGGCTAGGAAAAAAACTGTTTTTT
j_gene: TRBJ1-5; abundance: -; d_gene: TRBD1; v_gene: TRBV3-1/TRBV3-2; CDR3aa: CASSQSGQSNQPQHF; CDR3nt: TGTGCCAGCAGCCAATCGGGACAGTCCAATCAGCCCCAGCATTTT
j_gene: TRBJ2-7; abundance: once; d_gene: -; v_gene: TRBV12-3/TRBV12-4; CDR3aa: CASRRGSKNEQYF; CDR3nt: TGTGCCAGTCGGAGAGGGAGTAAGAACGAGCAGTACTTC
j_gene: TRBJ2-3; abundance: -; d_gene: -; v_gene: TRBV6-5; CDR3aa: CASSYSWTGGTDTQYF; CDR3nt: TGTGCCAGCAGTTACTCGTGGACAGGAGGGACAGATACGCAGTATTTT
j_gene: TRBJ2-1; abundance: -; d_gene: -; v_gene: TRBV6-1; CDR3aa: CASSEYESSYNEQFF; CDR3nt: TGTGCCAGCAGTGAATATGAGAGCTCCTACAATGAGCAGTTCTTC
j_gene: TRBJ1-3; abundance: once; d_gene: -; v_gene: TRBV28; CDR3aa: CASSPRGGQTGNTIYF; CDR3nt: TGTGCCAGCAGTCCGCGAGGAGGGCAGACTGGAAACACCATATATTTT
j_gene: TRBJ2-7; abundance: -; d_gene: TRBD1; v_gene: TRBV12-3/TRBV12-4; CDR3aa: CASSPDRVEQYF; CDR3nt: TGTGCCAGCAGTCCCGACAGGGTCGAGCAGTACTTC
j_gene: TRBJ2-4; abundance: -; d_gene: TRBD2; v_gene: TRBV2; CDR3aa: CASSGDYNIAKNIQYF; CDR3nt: TGTGCCAGCAGCGGGGACTATAATATAGCCAAAAACATTCAGTACTTC
j_gene: TRBJ1-5; abundance: once; d_gene: -; v_gene: TRBV7-9; CDR3aa: CASGRGGWNQPQHF; CDR3nt: TGTGCCAGCGGTCGGGGAGGCTGGAATCAGCCCCAGCATTTT
j_gene: TRBJ1-2; abundance: once; d_gene: -; v_gene: TRBV19; CDR3aa: CASSILSANHYGYTF; CDR3nt: TGTGCCAGTAGTATTCTGTCAGCGAACCACTATGGCTACACCTTC
j_gene: TRBJ1-3; abundance: once; d_gene: -; v_gene: TRBV18; CDR3aa: CASSPGQPGNTIYF; CDR3nt: TGTGCCAGCTCACCAGGCCAACCTGGAAACACCATATATTTT
j_gene: TRBJ1-6; abundance: many; d_gene: -; v_gene: TRBV4-1; CDR3aa: CASSQDVLGATRYNSPLHF; CDR3nt: TGCGCCAGCAGCCAAGATGTTTTAGGGGCGACCCGTTATAATTCACCCCTCCACTTT
j_gene: TRBJ2-2; abundance: -; d_gene: TRBD1; v_gene: TRBV7-8; CDR3aa: CASSFAGTGWSGELFF; CDR3nt: TGTGCCAGCAGCTTTGCCGGGACAGGGTGGTCCGGGGAGCTGTTTTTT
j_gene: TRBJ1-1; abundance: -; d_gene: -; v_gene: TRBV27; CDR3aa: CASSLSSWRGGTEAFF; CDR3nt: TGTGCCAGCAGTTTATCCTCTTGGAGGGGGGGCACTGAAGCTTTCTTT
j_gene: TRBJ1-2; abundance: once; d_gene: -; v_gene: TRBV12-3/TRBV12-4; CDR3aa: CAVRSGVNGYTF; CDR3nt: TGTGCCGTGCGTTCCGGGGTCAATGGCTACACCTTC
j_gene: TRBJ1-1; abundance: -; d_gene: -; v_gene: TRBV5-1; CDR3aa: CASSSAGQDTEAFF; CDR3nt: TGCGCCAGCAGCTCGGCAGGGCAGGACACTGAAGCTTTCTTT
j_gene: TRBJ1-2; abundance: -; d_gene: TRBD1; v_gene: TRBV11-2; CDR3aa: CASSSDRVDYGYTF; CDR3nt: TGTGCCAGCAGCTCGGACAGGGTGGACTATGGCTACACCTTC
j_gene: TRBJ1-5; abundance: -; d_gene: -; v_gene: TRBV7-6; CDR3aa: CASSLGSGLSNQPQHF; CDR3nt: TGTGCCAGCAGCTTAGGTTCCGGACTCAGCAATCAGCCCCAGCATTTT
j_gene: TRBJ1-1; abundance: -; d_gene: TRBD1; v_gene: TRBV2; CDR3aa: CASRGGTGLNTEAFF; CDR3nt: TGTGCCAGCAGGGGTGGGACAGGACTAAACACTGAAGCTTTCTTT
j_gene: TRBJ1-5; abundance: -; d_gene: -; v_gene: TRBV19; CDR3aa: CASSIGVEPQHF; CDR3nt: TGTGCCAGTAGTATTGGTGTAGAGCCCCAGCATTTT
j_gene: TRBJ1-3; abundance: -; d_gene: -; v_gene: TRBV4-3; CDR3aa: CASSQDLRGYGNTIYF; CDR3nt: TGCGCCAGCAGCCAAGATCTCAGGGGTTATGGAAACACCATATATTTT
j_gene: TRBJ2-3; abundance: -; d_gene: TRBD2; v_gene: TRBV5-4; CDR3aa: CASTLGGATDTQYF; CDR3nt: TGTGCCAGCACCCTCGGGGGGGCCACAGATACGCAGTATTTT
j_gene: TRBJ1-6; abundance: -; d_gene: -; v_gene: TRBV11-3; CDR3aa: CASSLGSPSSLVWDNSPLHF; CDR3nt: TGTGCCAGCAGTTTGGGGAGTCCCTCCAGCCTAGTTTGGGATAATTCACCCCTCCACTTT
j_gene: TRBJ2-7; abundance: -; d_gene: -; v_gene: TRBV6-1; CDR3aa: CASSEPVYEQYF; CDR3nt: TGTGCCAGCAGTGAACCCGTTTACGAGCAGTACTTC
j_gene: TRBJ2-1; abundance: -; d_gene: -; v_gene: TRBV25-1; CDR3aa: CASSEFGLSSYNEQFF; CDR3nt: TGTGCCAGCAGTGAATTTGGTCTTAGCTCCTACAATGAGCAGTTCTTC
j_gene: TRBJ2-1; abundance: -; d_gene: -; v_gene: TRBV11-2; CDR3aa: CASSSDIASGFSSYNEQFF; CDR3nt: TGTGCCAGCAGCTCAGACATAGCTTCGGGTTTCAGCTCCTACAATGAGCAGTTCTTC
j_gene: TRBJ1-1; abundance: -; d_gene: -; v_gene: TRBV6-5; CDR3aa: CASRGGNTEAFF; CDR3nt: TGTGCCAGCAGGGGGGGGAACACTGAAGCTTTCTTT
j_gene: TRBJ2-3; abundance: -; d_gene: -; v_gene: TRBV7-3; CDR3aa: CASSLGLSTDTQYF; CDR3nt: TGTGCCAGCAGCTTGGGACTTAGCACAGATACGCAGTATTTT
j_gene: TRBJ2-3; abundance: -; d_gene: -; v_gene: TRBV5-1; CDR3aa: CASSSRGAITDTQYF; CDR3nt: TGCGCCAGCAGCTCACGGGGGGCAATCACAGATACGCAGTATTTT
j_gene: TRBJ2-7; abundance: -; d_gene: -; v_gene: TRBV19; CDR3aa: CASRTGLGLGNEQYF; CDR3nt: TGTGCCAGTAGGACAGGTCTTGGACTTGGGAACGAGCAGTACTTC
j_gene: TRBJ2-3; abundance: -; d_gene: TRBD1; v_gene: TRBV30; CDR3aa: CAWSSGQGRNTQYF; CDR3nt: TGTGCCTGGAGCTCGGGACAGGGCCGCAATACGCAGTATTTT
j_gene: TRBJ2-1; abundance: -; d_gene: TRBD2; v_gene: TRBV3-1/TRBV3-2; CDR3aa: CASSQGAGGLYNEQFF; CDR3nt: TGTGCCAGCAGCCAAGGGGCGGGGGGGCTCTACAATGAGCAGTTCTTC
j_gene: TRBJ1-2; abundance: -; d_gene: -; v_gene: TRBV2; CDR3aa: CASSVLDTSNYGYTF; CDR3nt: TGTGCCAGCAGTGTCCTGGACACCTCTAACTATGGCTACACCTTC
j_gene: TRBJ1-4; abundance: -; d_gene: -; v_gene: TRBV5-5; CDR3aa: CASSSGQISEKLFF; CDR3nt: TGTGCCAGCAGCTCCGGACAGATTAGCGAAAAACTGTTTTTT
j_gene: TRBJ2-3; abundance: -; d_gene: -; v_gene: TRBV5-1; CDR3aa: CASSLVSLAAQYF; CDR3nt: TGCGCCAGCAGCTTAGTTTCCTTGGCTGCGCAGTATTTT
j_gene: TRBJ2-2; abundance: few; d_gene: TRBD2; v_gene: TRBV24-1; CDR3aa: CATSDTTSGRITGELFF; CDR3nt: TGTGCCACCAGTGATACAACTAGCGGGAGGATCACCGGGGAGCTGTTTTTT
j_gene: TRBJ1-4; abundance: -; d_gene: TRBD1; v_gene: TRBV5-8; CDR3aa: CASSLRDSGNEKLFF; CDR3nt: TGTGCCAGCAGCTTGAGGGACAGCGGTAATGAAAAACTGTTTTTT
j_gene: TRBJ2-5; abundance: -; d_gene: -; v_gene: TRBV7-9; CDR3aa: CASSLSGLETQYF; CDR3nt: TGTGCCAGCAGCTTAAGCGGGCTGGAGACCCAGTACTTC